The 26 T cell receptor beta chains below all came from one sample that was sequenced in a study of OX40 agonist ivuxolimab in advanced cancers. Using immunoSEQ multiplex PCR, the repertoire was profiled, and TCRdb retains in-frame clones only, with some absent. Counted here are 76,000 or so clones, roughly 89% occurring once; the ten biggest clones make up 10% to 15%. Source: CD4+ or CD8+ T cells sorted from blood, taken in a trial of the OX40 agonist ivuxolimab. Source of these receptors: an adult with an advanced solid tumor such as melanoma, head and neck, liver or kidney cancer.

This sequence joins TRBV7-6 and TRBJ2-5, with D unclear. Looked up from germline, CDR1 is SGHVS and CDR2 is FNYEAQ. The CDR3 consists of 13 residues. V was cut by 3 bases and J by 5 bases, with 10 bases left in between. CDR3 region: CASSFLRSETQYF. CDR3 coding DNA: TGTGCCAGCAGCTTTCTGCGGTCTGAGACCCAGTACTTC.

This sequence joins TRBV15 and TRBJ2-7, with D maybe TRBD1 (6 bases). Germline CDR1 and CDR2: LNHNV and YYDKDF (reference sequence). Trimming pared 3 bases from V and 0 bases from J, leaving 12 bases between. The CDR3 extends over 15 amino acids. CDR3 bases: TGTGCCACCAGCAGCGGGACATCCAACTCCTACGAGCAGTACTTC. Residues: CATSSGTSNSYEQYF.

The V call is TRBV25-1, the J call TRBJ2-3, with D perhaps TRBD2 (6 bases). The CDR3 covers 16 residues. Trimming left V 5 bases short and J 2 bases short, with 17 bases between. Germline-derived CDR1 and CDR2 are MGHDK and SYGVNS. CDR3 protein: CASSPPGTEDTDTQYF. CDR3 bases: TGTGCCAGCAGTCCACCCGGGACTGAGGACACAGATACGCAGTATTTT.

The chain has TRBV15 and TRBJ2-5; 7 nucleotides agree with TRBD2. The CDR3 sequence is 16 residues long. V was clipped by 0 bases and J by 6 bases; unmatched bases: 10. Germline CDR1 reads LNHNV; CDR2 reads YYDKDF (reference sequence). The CDR3 sequence is CATSRDRFAGAKTQYF. The CDR3 nucleotides are TGTGCCACCAGCAGAGATCGGTTCGCGGGAGCAAAGACCCAGTACTTC.

The chain uses TRBV6-6 and TRBJ2-3; no definite D call. V was trimmed by 10 bases and J by 4 bases, leaving 9 bases between them. The V gene's germline CDR1 is MNHNY and CDR2 SVGAGI (reference sequence). This CDR3 region has 11 residues. CDR3 sequence reads: CATFTADTQYF. For the CDR3, the DNA is TGTGCCACCTTCACCGCAGATACGCAGTATTTT.

The rearrangement joins TRBV27 to TRBJ1-1; the D is unclear. The CDR3 consists of 14 residues. Deletions cut 3 bases from V and 3 bases from J, with 11 bases between. Germline CDR1 and CDR2: MNHEY and SMNVEV (reference sequence). CDR3 DNA sequence: TGTGCCAGCAGTTTTCTTCCAGGTGACACTGAAGCTTTCTTT. Translated, it gives CASSFLPGDTEAFF.

V and J are TRBV7-6 and TRBJ2-7; D perhaps matches TRBD1 (5 bases). The CDR3 is 14 amino acids. V lost 5 bases, J lost 4 bases, and 15 bases lay in between. Germline CDR1 and CDR2: SGHVS and FNYEAQ. The CDR3: CASSPPLRAYEQYF. DNA of the CDR3: TGTGCCAGCAGCCCCCCCCTCAGGGCGTACGAGCAGTACTTC.

The rearrangement joins TRBV6-1 to TRBJ2-7, with 10 bases matching TRBD1. Germline CDR1 is MNHNS and CDR2 is SASEGT. V dropped 2 bases and J dropped 4; count of bases not matched to a gene: 2. CDR3 size: 14 residues. DNA for the CDR3: TGTGCCAGCAGTGAACGGGACAGGGGTTACGAGCAGTACTTC. It codes for CASSERDRGYEQYF.

The chain employs TRBV9 and TRBJ1-1; 7 bases fit TRBD1. V lost 0 bases to trimming and J lost 5 bases; unmatched junction nucleotides: 7. The CDR3 has 15 residues. CDR1 is SGDLS and CDR2 is YYNGEE in the germline V gene. CDR3 nucleotide sequence: TGTGCCAGCAGCGTAGGGGCAGGGGGTGGGACTGAAGCTTTCTTT. Its protein product is CASSVGAGGGTEAFF.

J is TRBJ2-3 and V is TRBV21-1; TRBD1, the table's D call, was not compared with the DNA. TRBV21-1 is deemed a pseudogene. This CDR3 is 17 amino acids long. The CDR3 loop is CASSKVGTEVSADTQYF. The CDR3 nucleotides are TGTGCCAGCAGCAAAGTCGGGACAGAAGTGTCCGCAGATACGCAGTATTTT.

This chain links TRBV15 with TRBJ2-1, with D perhaps matching TRBD1 (5 bases). Germline V gene data show CDR1 as LNHNV and CDR2 as YYDKDF (reference sequence). Between the trimmed V and J ends, which lost 1 base and 7 bases, there was a span of 11 bases. The CDR3 has 14 amino acids. In DNA, the CDR3 is TGTGCCACCAGCAGAGTTCAGGGTTTAAATGAGCAGTTCTTC. It specifies CATSRVQGLNEQFF.

This clone came up once. The chain uses TRBV5-1 and TRBJ1-1; D unresolved. The germline V gene encodes CDR1 SGHRS and CDR2 YFSETQ. Trimming cost V 1 base and J 4 bases, with 5 bases left between them. This CDR3 contains 12 residues. Written as DNA, the CDR3 is TGCGCCAGCAGCTTGTACGGCACTGAAGCTTTCTTT. It specifies CASSLYGTEAFF.

The chain is built from TRBV9 and TRBJ2-5; D is undetermined. The germline V and J ends were trimmed by 3 bases and 5 bases, with 2 bases remaining between them. The CDR3 loop spans 10 amino acids. Germline values: CDR1 SGDLS, CDR2 YYNGEE. For the CDR3, the DNA is TGTGCCAGCAGCGGGGAGACCCAGTACTTC. Translation: CASSGETQYF.

The rearrangement joins TRBV10-3 to TRBJ1-1; the D is unclear. The V gene's germline CDR1 is ENHRY and CDR2 SYGVKD. The CDR3 covers 17 residues. V was pared by 0 bases and J by 0 bases, with 14 bases between. Written as DNA, the CDR3 is TGTGCCATCAGTGAGTCAGATTTACCGGAGCTGAACACTGAAGCTTTCTTT. It is translated as CAISESDLPELNTEAFF.

The J gene is TRBJ1-1, the V gene TRBV2; a possible D gene is TRBD1 (5 bases). The length of the CDR3 is 11 residues. Trimming removed 10 bases from V and 5 bases from J, with 11 bases in between. The germline V gene encodes CDR1 SNHLY and CDR2 FYNNEI. The CDR3 sequence is CANQGGTEAFF. The CDR3 DNA reads TGTGCCAACCAGGGCGGAACTGAAGCTTTCTTT.

This rearrangement joins TRBV7-8 to TRBJ1-1; D is undetermined. Deletions cut 2 bases from V and 5 bases from J, with 9 bases between. In germline, CDR1 is SGHVS, CDR2 FQNEAQ. CDR3 size: 13 residues. The CDR3 bases are TGTGCCAGCAGCTTACTCCGGGATACTGAAGCTTTCTTT. Its translation: CASSLLRDTEAFF.

The CDR3 sequence is CASSSSPAETQYF. The CDR3 coding sequence is TGTGCCAGCAGCTCGTCACCTGCGGAGACCCAGTACTTC. The chain carries TRBV11-2 and TRBJ2-5, with D unresolved. Trimming pared 4 bases from V and 5 bases from J, leaving 11 bases between. This CDR3 region has 13 residues. CDR1 is SGHAT, CDR2 FQNNGV, per germline.

The chain carries TRBV5-1 and TRBJ1-5; no clear D gene. CDR1 is SGHRS, CDR2 YFSETQ, per germline. Between the trimmed V and J ends, which lost 3 bases and 4 bases, there was a span of 8 bases. This CDR3 has 13 amino acids. The CDR3 DNA sequence: TGCGCCAGCAGCTCCGGGAAGAATCAGCCCCAGCATTTT. Translation: CASSSGKNQPQHF.

The gene calls are TRBV4-1 and TRBJ2-1, with 11 bases identical to TRBD2. Germline V gene sequence: CDR1 MGHRA, CDR2 YSYEKL. Trimming at V came to 4 bases and at J to 7 bases, leaving 12 bases not matched to a gene. The length of the CDR3 is 17 residues. In nucleotides, the CDR3 is TGCGCCAGCAGCCCCCCTGAACTAGCGGGAGCTACAAATGAGCAGTTCTTC. Translated: CASSPPELAGATNEQFF.

The CDR3 sequence: CSVEEAQGAYEQYF. The CDR3 DNA is TGCAGCGTTGAAGAAGCACAGGGGGCTTACGAGCAGTACTTC. The V gene is TRBV29-1, the J gene TRBJ2-7, with 9 bases fitting TRBD1. The CDR3 spans 14 residues. Trimming at V came to 0 bases and at J to 4 bases, leaving 4 bases not matched to a gene. The germline V gene encodes CDR1 SQVTM and CDR2 ANQGSEA.

The V call is TRBV18, the J call TRBJ1-1; no definite D call. This CDR3 has 18 amino acids. V dropped 2 bases and J dropped 2 bases, with 21 bases sitting between them. Germline-derived CDR1 and CDR2 are KGHSH and LQKENI. CDR3 bases: TGTGCCAGCTCACCAATAGGTACCGGAAAAACGACCAACACTGAAGCTTTCTTT. Translating it yields CASSPIGTGKTTNTEAFF.

The rearrangement joins TRBV6-1 to TRBJ2-1, with a weak D call TRBD2 (6 bases). CDR1 and CDR2 from the germline V gene are MNHNS and SASEGT. Trimming took 8 bases from V and 8 from J, leaving 22 bases between them. The CDR3 contains 15 residues. The CDR3, as DNA: TGTGCCAGCGGCCTGGTGTCCCACGGGAGCGATGAGCAGTTCTTC. Translating it yields CASGLVSHGSDEQFF.

This clone came up once. This chain links TRBV28 with TRBJ1-4; 9 bases are a match to TRBD1. Per germline, CDR1 MDHEN and CDR2 SYDVKM. With 5 bases clipped from V and 4 bases from J, the junction kept 2 bases outside the gene matches. The CDR3 is made up of 14 amino acids. The CDR3 protein is CASSRTGVNEKLFF. CDR3 in DNA: TGTGCCAGCAGTAGGACAGGGGTTAATGAAAAACTGTTTTTT.

This clone was seen just once. This rearrangement joins TRBV9 to TRBJ2-7; 9 nucleotides align to TRBD2. The J segment lost 3 bases and the V segment lost 3 bases, leaving 16 bases of the junction unmatched. The CDR3 sequence is 18 residues long. From germline, CDR1 is SGDLS and CDR2 YYNGEE. The CDR3 loop is CASSARSRLAVLVYEQYF. CDR3 nucleotide sequence: TGTGCCAGCAGCGCCAGGAGTCGACTAGCGGTATTGGTCTACGAGCAGTACTTC.

J is TRBJ2-7 and V is TRBV10-2; 7 bases are a match to TRBD1. Per germline, CDR1 WSHSY and CDR2 SAAADI. V was clipped by 4 bases and J by 5 bases; unmatched bases: 2. The CDR3 spans 12 residues. The CDR3 DNA reads TGCGCCAGCAGTGCAACAGGGGACGAGCAGTACTTC. It codes for CASSATGDEQYF.

V is TRBV13 and J is TRBJ1-2; D is possibly TRBD1 (5 bases). Germline V gene lookup returns CDR1 PRHDT and CDR2 FYEKMQ (reference sequence). The germline V and J ends were trimmed by 5 bases and 2 bases, with 9 bases remaining between them. The CDR3 extends over 13 amino acids. The CDR3 is CASSHRGNYGYTF. DNA of the CDR3: TGTGCCAGCAGCCACCGGGGGAACTATGGCTACACCTTC.